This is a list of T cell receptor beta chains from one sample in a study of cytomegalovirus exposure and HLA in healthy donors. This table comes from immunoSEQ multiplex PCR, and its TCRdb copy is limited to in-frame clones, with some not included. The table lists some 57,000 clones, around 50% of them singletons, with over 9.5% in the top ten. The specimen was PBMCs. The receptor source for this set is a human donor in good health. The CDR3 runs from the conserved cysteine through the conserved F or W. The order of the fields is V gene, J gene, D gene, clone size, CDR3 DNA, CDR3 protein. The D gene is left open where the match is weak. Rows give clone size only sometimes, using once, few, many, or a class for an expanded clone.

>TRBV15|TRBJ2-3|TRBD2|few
TGTGCCACCAGCAGAGATCCTAGCGGGGGCTCGGGCACAGATACGCAGTATTTT
CATSRDPSGGSGTDTQYF
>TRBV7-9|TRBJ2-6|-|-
TGTGCCAGCAGCCGTGAGCCCTCTGGGGCCAACGTCCTGACTTTC
CASSREPSGANVLTF
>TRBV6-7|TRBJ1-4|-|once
TGTGCCAGCAGTTACCGGACAGCTTATTCAACTAATGAAAAACTGTTTTTT
CASSYRTAYSTNEKLFF
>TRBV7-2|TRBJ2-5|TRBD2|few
TGTGCCAGCAGCTTAGCGGCACTAGCGGGGCCCGGGGAGACCCAGTACTTC
CASSLAALAGPGETQYF
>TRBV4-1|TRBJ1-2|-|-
TGCGCCAGCAGCCAAGAATACAGGGCTAACTATGGCTACCCCTTC
CASSQEYRANYGYPF
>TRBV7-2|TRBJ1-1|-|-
TGTGCCAGCAGCTTAGCAGGGGGGGGCACTGAAGCTTTCTTT
CASSLAGGGTEAFF
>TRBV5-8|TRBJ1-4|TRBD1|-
TGTGCCAGCAGCCCGGGGTCAGGGGGCCATGAAAAACTGTTTTTT
CASSPGSGGHEKLFF
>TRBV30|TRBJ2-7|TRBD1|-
TGTGCCTGGAGTACCGGGACAGTCTACGAGCAGTACTTC
CAWSTGTVYEQYF
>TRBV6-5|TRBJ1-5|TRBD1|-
TGTGCCAGCAGTCGACAGGGGGCGAATCAGCCCCAGCATTTT
CASSRQGANQPQHF
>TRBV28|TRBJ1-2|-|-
TGTGCCAGCAGGAGAACAGGGAACTATGGCTACACCTTC
CASRRTGNYGYTF
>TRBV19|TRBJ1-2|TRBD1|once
TGTGCCAGTCTAAATACCGGACAGGGGCTCTCGGGCTACACCTTC
CASLNTGQGLSGYTF
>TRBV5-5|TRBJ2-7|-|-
TGTGCCAGCAGCTTGGAGTCGGAGCGCGAGTACTTC
CASSLESEREYF
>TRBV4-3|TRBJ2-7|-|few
TGCGCCAGCAGCCAAGAGCTAACAGGGACGTTCTACGAGCAGTACTTC
CASSQELTGTFYEQYF
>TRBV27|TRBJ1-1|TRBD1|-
TGTGCCAGCAGTTTTCAGGGGGCCACTGAAGCTTTCTTT
CASSFQGATEAFF
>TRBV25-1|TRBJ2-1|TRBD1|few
TGTGCCAGCAGTGATTTCTCCCGGGACAGGGGATGGAATGAGCAGTTCTTC
CASSDFSRDRGWNEQFF
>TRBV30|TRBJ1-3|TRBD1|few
TGTGCCTGGAGGAGGGGACAGAGCTCTGGAAACACCATATATTTT
CAWRRGQSSGNTIYF
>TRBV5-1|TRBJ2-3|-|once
TGCGCCAGCAGCCCGGGTCGTGGGGCCTCTACAGATACGCAGTATTTT
CASSPGRGASTDTQYF
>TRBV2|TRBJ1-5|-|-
TGTGCCAGCAGGCGCGGGAGGAATAGCAATCAGCCCCAGCATTTT
CASRRGRNSNQPQHF
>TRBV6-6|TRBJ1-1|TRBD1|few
TGTGCCAGCAGTTCCCAGGGGGCTGAAGCTTTCTTT
CASSSQGAEAFF
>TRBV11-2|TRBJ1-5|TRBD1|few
TGTGCCAGCAGGGGGACAGGAAGCAATCAGCCCCAGCATTTT
CASRGTGSNQPQHF
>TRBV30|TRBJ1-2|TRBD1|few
TGTGCCTGGACAAGAACAGGGGGAATTGGCTACACCTTC
CAWTRTGGIGYTF
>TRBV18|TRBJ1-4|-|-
TGTGCCAGCTCACCACGATATGACTCAATCCGAGAACTGTTTTTT
CASSPRYDSIRELFF
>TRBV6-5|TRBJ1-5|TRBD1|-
TGTGCCAGCAGTTACTCGAGGACAGGGCCCCAGCATTTT
CASSYSRTGPQHF
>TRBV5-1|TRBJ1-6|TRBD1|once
TGCGCCAGCAGCCCCGGGACAGGGGTTTCACCCCTCCACTTT
CASSPGTGVSPLHF
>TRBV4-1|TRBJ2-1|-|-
TGCGCCAGCAGCCAAGATATGGCGGGCTCCTACAATGAGCAGTTCTTC
CASSQDMAGSYNEQFF
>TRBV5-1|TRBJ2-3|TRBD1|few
TGCGCCAGCAGCTTCCGACAGGGGTGGACAGATACGCAGTATTTT
CASSFRQGWTDTQYF
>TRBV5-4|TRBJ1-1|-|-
TGTGCCAGCAGCTGGGGAGGACTTATGAACACTGAAGCTTTCTTT
CASSWGGLMNTEAFF
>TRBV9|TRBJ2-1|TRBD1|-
TGTGCCAGCAGCGTAGTCCTGGGGACAGGGAAAGTCGAGCAGTTCTTC
CASSVVLGTGKVEQFF
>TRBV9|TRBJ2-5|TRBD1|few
TGTGCCAGCAGCGTAGCTGGACAGGGGGTAGAGACCCAGTACTTC
CASSVAGQGVETQYF
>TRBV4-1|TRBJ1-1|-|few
TGCGCCAGCAGCGCACGGGGGGGGTTTAACACTGAAGCTTTCTTT
CASSARGGFNTEAFF
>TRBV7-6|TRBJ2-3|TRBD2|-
TGTGCCAGCAGCCCAGTTCTAGCGGGGGTGACAGATACGCAGTATTTT
CASSPVLAGVTDTQYF
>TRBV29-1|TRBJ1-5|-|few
TGCAGCGTTGCGTTAACAGAAAAACAGCCCCAGCATTTT
CSVALTEKQPQHF
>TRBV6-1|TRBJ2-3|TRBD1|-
TGTGCCAGCATACCAGGGGGCTACGCAGATACGCAGTATTTT
CASIPGGYADTQYF
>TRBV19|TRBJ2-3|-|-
TGTGCCAGTAGTATAGATGGGTCAAGGGGTCCCAGCACAGATACGCAGTATTTT
CASSIDGSRGPSTDTQYF
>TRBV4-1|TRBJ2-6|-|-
TGCGCCAGCAGCTCTGCGGGGACTGGGGCCAACGTCCTGACTTTC
CASSSAGTGANVLTF
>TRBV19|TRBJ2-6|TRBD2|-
TGTGCCAGTAGTATAGATAATAGCGGGGAGGGCTCTGGGGCCAACGTCCTGACTTTC
CASSIDNSGEGSGANVLTF
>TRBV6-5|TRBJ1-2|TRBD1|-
TGTGCCAGCAGTGGGACAGGGGGCTATGGCTACACCTTC
CASSGTGGYGYTF
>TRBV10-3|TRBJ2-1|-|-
TGTGCCATCAGTGAGTCGACCCAGGGGTACAATGAGCAGTTCTTC
CAISESTQGYNEQFF
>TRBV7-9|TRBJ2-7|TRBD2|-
TGTGCCAGCAGCTTAGGAACAGCGGGGGGCGACGAGCAGTACTTC
CASSLGTAGGDEQYF
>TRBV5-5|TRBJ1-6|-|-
TGTGCCAGCAGCCCACCGACAGGCTCTATATCACCCCTCCACTTT
CASSPPTGSISPLHF
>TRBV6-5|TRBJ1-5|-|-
TGTGCCAGCAGTTACTCTGGCAGGCAGGGGCAGCCCCAGCATTTT
CASSYSGRQGQPQHF
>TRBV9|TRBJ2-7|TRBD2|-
TGTGCCAGCAGCCAAGGGGCTAGCGGGGGGCGGTCCTACGAGCAGTACTTC
CASSQGASGGRSYEQYF
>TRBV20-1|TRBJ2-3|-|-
TGCAGTGCTCTGACAGATACGCAGTATTTT
CSALTDTQYF
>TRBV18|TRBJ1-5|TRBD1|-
TGTGCCAGCTCAGCAGGGACAGGAGGCAATCAGCCCCAGCATTTT
CASSAGTGGNQPQHF
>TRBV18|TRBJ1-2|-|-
TGTGCCAGCTCACCGCAGAGTGGGGGGGGCGCATCTCCCTATGGCTACACCTTC
CASSPQSGGGASPYGYTF
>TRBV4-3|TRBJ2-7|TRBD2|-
TGCGCCAGCAGCCAAGGGAGCGGGGGCTCCTACGAGCAGTACTTC
CASSQGSGGSYEQYF
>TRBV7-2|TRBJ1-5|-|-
TGTGCCAGCAGCTTAGCAGGGACTTATAGCAATCAGCCCCAGCATTTT
CASSLAGTYSNQPQHF
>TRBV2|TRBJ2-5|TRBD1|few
TGTGCCAGCACCACGCCACAGGGGTATGAGACCCAGTACTTC
CASTTPQGYETQYF
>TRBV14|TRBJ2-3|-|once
TGTGCCAGCAGCCACCTCTACTTAGCGGATACGCAGTATTTT
CASSHLYLADTQYF
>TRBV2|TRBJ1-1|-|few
TGTGCCAGCAGTGTCCGTGTTTCTGAAGCTTTCTTT
CASSVRVSEAFF
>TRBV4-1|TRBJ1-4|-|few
TGCGCCAGCAGCCGAGGGCAGGGGATGTCGGCTAATGAAAAACTGTTTTTT
CASSRGQGMSANEKLFF
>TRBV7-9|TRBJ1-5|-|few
TGTGCCAGCACCCTACAGGGTTACAGCAATCAGCCCCAGCATTTT
CASTLQGYSNQPQHF
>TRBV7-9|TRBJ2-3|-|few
TGTGCCAGCAGCTTATCCGCAGATACGCAGTATTTT
CASSLSADTQYF
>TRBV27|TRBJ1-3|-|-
TGTGCCAGCAGTTCTTCAGGGCTCCCCGGAAACACCATATATTTT
CASSSSGLPGNTIYF